Here is one T cell receptor beta chain with its context. Antigen unknown. The sample is drawn from a study of identical twins. Trimming stripped 8 bases from V and 7 bases from J, with 16 bases between. The CDR3 sequence is 13 residues long. Germline CDR1 reads SGHNT; CDR2 reads YYREEE (reference sequence). Template switching added a universal primer binding site, and final cDNA carried unique molecular identifiers. Using its own MiXCR run on the 5' RACE reads, TCRdb lists one record per CDR3 protein. The data contain 1.5 million to 2 million distinct CDR3 sequences, less than 40% of them singletons. General observations from the study: Sequences that were out-of-frame, alpha and twin-shared displayed an excess of low generation probability. Among monozygotic twins, out-of-frame TCR alpha sharing exceeded what models predicted. Abundant beta clonotypes from cord blood had fewer insertions, unlike memory repertoires, which showed none.

Sequenced sample: cord blood. The chain has TRBV5-4 and TRBJ2-1; D perhaps matches TRBD1 (6 bases). The sequence came from a newborn girl in good health. The CDR3 bases are TGTGCCAGTGGCCGGGACACAAGGAATGAGCAGTTCTTC. It is translated as CASGRDTRNEQFF. Together with reference TRBV5-4 and TRBJ2-1, the CDR3 gives the full variable domain: ETGVTQSPTHLIKTRGQQVTLRCSSQSGHNTVSWYQQALGQGPQFIFQYYREEENGRGNFPPRFSGLQFPNYSSELNVNALELDDSALYLCASGRDTRNEQFFGPGTRLTVL.